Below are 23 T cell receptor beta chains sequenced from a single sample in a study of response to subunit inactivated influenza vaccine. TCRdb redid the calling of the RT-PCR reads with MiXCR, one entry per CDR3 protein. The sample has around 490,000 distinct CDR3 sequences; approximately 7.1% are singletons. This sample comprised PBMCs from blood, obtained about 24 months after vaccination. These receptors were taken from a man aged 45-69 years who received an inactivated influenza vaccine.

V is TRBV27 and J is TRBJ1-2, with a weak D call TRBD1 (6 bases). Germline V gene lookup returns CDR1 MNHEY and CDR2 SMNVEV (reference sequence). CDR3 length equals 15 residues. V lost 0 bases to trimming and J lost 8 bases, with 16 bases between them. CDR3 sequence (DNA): TGTGCCAGCAGTTTATCCTCAGGGGCGCGCGACGGCTACACCTTC. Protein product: CASSLSSGARDGYTF.

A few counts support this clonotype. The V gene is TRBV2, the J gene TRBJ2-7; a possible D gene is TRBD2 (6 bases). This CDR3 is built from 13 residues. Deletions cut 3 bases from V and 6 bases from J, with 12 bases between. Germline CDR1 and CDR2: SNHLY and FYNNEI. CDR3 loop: CASSDGAGPEQYF. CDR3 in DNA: TGTGCCAGCAGTGATGGGGCGGGGCCCGAGCAGTACTTC.

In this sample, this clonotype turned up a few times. The CDR3 region is CASSPGTGADNTEAFF. The CDR3 DNA sequence: TGTGCCAGCAGCCCAGGGACAGGGGCCGATAACACTGAAGCTTTCTTT. The rearrangement joins TRBV7-9 to TRBJ1-1; 10 nucleotides match TRBD1. The CDR3 has 16 residues. Germline CDR1 SEHNR, CDR2 FQNEAQ (reference sequence). J was trimmed by 2 bases and V by 5 bases; bases with no gene match: 8.

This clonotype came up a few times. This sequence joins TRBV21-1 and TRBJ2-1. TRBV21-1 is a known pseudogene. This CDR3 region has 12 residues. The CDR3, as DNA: TGTGCCAGCATCACCTTCTACAATGAGCAGTTCTTC. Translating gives CASITFYNEQFF.

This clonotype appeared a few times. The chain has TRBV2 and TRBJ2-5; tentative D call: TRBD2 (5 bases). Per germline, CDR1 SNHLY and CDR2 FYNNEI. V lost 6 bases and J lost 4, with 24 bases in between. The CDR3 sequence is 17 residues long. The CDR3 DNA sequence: TGTGCCAGCAGCGGACTCGTCGTTGGCAATCAAAGAGAGACCCAGTACTTC. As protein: CASSGLVVGNQRETQYF.

CDR3 residues: CASSSGRSTNEKLFF. CDR3 nucleotides: TGTGCCAGCAGCTCGGGACGGTCAACTAATGAAAAACTGTTTTTT. The chain carries TRBV7-2 and TRBJ1-4; TRBD1 is a possible D gene (5 bases). The CDR3 totals 15 residues. V lost 4 bases and J lost 0, with 9 bases in between. CDR1 is SGHTA, CDR2 FQGNSA, per germline. Full variable domain (rest looked up from reference TRBV7-2 and TRBJ1-4): GAGVSQSPSNKVTEKGKDVELRCDPISGHTALYWYRQSLGQGLEFLIYFQGNSAPDKSGLPSDRFSAERTGGSVSTLTIQRTQQEDSAVYLCASSSGRSTNEKLFFGSGTQLSVL.

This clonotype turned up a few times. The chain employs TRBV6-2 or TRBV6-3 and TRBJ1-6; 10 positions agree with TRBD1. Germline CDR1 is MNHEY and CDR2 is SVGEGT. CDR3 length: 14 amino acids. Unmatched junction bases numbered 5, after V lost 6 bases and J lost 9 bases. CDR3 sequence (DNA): TGTGCCAGCAGGCGGACAGGGGGATCTTCACCCCTCCACTTT. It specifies CASRRTGGSSPLHF.

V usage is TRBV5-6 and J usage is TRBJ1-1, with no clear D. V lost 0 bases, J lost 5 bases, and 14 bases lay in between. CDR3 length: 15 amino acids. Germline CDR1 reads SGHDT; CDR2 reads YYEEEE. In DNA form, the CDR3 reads TGTGCCAGCAGCTTGGTGGGTAGGGCTCGTACTGAAGCTTTCTTT. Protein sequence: CASSLVGRARTEAFF.

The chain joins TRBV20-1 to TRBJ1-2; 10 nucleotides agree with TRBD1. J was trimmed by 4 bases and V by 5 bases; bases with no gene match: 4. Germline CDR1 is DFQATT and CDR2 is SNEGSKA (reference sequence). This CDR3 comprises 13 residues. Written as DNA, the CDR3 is TGCAGTGCTCATCGGACAGGGGGCTATGGCTACACCTTC. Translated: CSAHRTGGYGYTF.

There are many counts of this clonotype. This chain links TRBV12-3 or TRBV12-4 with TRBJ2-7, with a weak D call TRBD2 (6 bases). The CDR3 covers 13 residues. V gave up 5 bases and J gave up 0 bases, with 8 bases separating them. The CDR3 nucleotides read TGTGCCAGCAGTCGGGACTTCTCCTACGAGCAGTACTTC. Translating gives CASSRDFSYEQYF.

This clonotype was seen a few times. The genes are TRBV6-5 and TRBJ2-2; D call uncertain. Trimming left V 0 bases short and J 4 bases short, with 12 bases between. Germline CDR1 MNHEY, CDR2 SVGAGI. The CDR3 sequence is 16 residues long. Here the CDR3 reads CASSYSAGVGTGELFF. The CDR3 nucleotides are TGTGCCAGCAGTTACTCGGCAGGCGTCGGCACCGGGGAGCTGTTTTTT.

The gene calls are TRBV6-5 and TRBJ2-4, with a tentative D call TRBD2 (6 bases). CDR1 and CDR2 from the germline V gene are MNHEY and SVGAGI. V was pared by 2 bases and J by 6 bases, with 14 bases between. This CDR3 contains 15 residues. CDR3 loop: CASSYEKPGVNIQYF. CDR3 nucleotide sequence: TGTGCCAGCAGTTACGAAAAGCCGGGAGTAAACATTCAGTACTTC.

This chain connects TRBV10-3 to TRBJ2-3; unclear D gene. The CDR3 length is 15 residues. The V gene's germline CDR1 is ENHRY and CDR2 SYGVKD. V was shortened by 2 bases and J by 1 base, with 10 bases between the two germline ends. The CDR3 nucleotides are TGTGCCATCAGTGAGACAGCGAGACGCACAGATACGCAGTATTTT. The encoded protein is CAISETARRTDTQYF.

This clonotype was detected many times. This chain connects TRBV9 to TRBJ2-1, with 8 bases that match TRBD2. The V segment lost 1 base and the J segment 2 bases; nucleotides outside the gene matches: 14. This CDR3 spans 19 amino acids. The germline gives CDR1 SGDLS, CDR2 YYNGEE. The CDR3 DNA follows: TGTGCCAGCAGCGTATTTGCTTTAGCGGGAAAGGGGCCCTACAATGAGCAGTTCTTC. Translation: CASSVFALAGKGPYNEQFF.

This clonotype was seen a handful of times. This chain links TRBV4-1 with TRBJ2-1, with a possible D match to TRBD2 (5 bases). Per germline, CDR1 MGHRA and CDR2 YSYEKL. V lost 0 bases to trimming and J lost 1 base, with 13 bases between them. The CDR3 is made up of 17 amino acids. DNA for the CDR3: TGCGCCAGCAGCCAAGATTCGGGGTTACGGTCCTACAATGAGCAGTTCTTC. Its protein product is CASSQDSGLRSYNEQFF.

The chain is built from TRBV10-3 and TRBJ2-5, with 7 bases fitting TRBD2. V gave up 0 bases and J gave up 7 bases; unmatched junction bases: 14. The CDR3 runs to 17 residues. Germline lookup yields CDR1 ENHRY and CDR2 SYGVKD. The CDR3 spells CAISESSGRAGVGTQYF. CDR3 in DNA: TGTGCCATCAGTGAGTCTAGTGGGAGGGCCGGAGTTGGGACCCAGTACTTC.

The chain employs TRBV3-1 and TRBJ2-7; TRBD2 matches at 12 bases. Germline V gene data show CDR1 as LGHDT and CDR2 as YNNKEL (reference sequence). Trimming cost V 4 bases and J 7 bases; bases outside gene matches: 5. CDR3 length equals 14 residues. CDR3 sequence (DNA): TGTGCCAGCAGCCTCGGACTAGCGGGGCTTGAGCAGTACTTC. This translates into CASSLGLAGLEQYF.

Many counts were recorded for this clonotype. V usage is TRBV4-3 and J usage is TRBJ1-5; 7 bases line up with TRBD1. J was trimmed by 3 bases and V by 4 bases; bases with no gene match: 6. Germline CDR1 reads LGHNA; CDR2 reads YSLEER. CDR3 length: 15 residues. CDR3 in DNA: TGCGCCAGCAGCCCGTGGACAGGCCCCAATCAGCCCCAGCATTTT. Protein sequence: CASSPWTGPNQPQHF.

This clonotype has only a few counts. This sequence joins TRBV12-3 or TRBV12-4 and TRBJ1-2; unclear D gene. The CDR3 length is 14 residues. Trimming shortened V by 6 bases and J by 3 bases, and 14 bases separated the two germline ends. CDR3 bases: TGTGCCAGCAGACGTTCCGGGAATCACTATGGCTACACCTTC. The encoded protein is CASRRSGNHYGYTF.

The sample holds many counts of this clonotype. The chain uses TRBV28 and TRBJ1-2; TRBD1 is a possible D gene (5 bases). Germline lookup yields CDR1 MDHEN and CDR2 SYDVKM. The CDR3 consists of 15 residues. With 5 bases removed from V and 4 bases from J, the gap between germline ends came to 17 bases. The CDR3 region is CASSLFTPGSYGYTF. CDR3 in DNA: TGTGCCAGCAGTCTTTTTACCCCAGGGTCCTATGGCTACACCTTC.

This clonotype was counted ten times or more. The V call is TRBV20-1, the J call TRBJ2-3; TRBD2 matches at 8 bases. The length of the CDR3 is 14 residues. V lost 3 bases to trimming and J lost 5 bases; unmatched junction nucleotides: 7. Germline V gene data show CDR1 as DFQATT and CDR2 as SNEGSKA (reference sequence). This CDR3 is CSASLRGGKDTQYF. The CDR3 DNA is TGCAGTGCTAGTCTCCGGGGGGGCAAAGATACGCAGTATTTT.

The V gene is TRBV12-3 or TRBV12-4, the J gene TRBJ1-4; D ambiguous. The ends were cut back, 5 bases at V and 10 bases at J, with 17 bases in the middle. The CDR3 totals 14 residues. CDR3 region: CASSPGWVRAKLFF. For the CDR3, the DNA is TGTGCCAGCAGTCCTGGCTGGGTGAGGGCAAAACTGTTTTTT.

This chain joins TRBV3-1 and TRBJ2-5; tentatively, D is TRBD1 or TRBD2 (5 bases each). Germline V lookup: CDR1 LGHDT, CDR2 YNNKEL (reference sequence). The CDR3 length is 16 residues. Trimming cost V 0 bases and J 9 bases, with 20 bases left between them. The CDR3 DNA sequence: TGTGCCAGCAGCCAAGATGGGGCGGCTCCGGGGAAGCCCCAGTACTTC. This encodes CASSQDGAAPGKPQYF.